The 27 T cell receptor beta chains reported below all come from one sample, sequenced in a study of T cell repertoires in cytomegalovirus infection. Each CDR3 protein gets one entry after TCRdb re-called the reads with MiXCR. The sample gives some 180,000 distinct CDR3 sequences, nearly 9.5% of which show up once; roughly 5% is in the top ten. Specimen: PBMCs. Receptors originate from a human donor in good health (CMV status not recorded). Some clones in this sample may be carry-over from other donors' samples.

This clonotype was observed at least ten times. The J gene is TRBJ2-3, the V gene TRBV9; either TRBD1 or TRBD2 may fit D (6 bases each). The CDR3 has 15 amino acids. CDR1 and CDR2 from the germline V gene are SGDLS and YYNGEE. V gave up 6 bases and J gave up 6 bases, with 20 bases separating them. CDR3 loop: CASTLGGWGADTQYF. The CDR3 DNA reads TGTGCCAGCACCCTAGGTGGTTGGGGGGCTGATACGCAGTATTTT.

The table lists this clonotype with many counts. As DNA, the CDR3 is TGCAGTGCTGTAGGGTCACAAACGCAGTATTTT. The encoded protein is CSAVGSQTQYF. This chain uses TRBV20-1 with TRBJ2-3; D call uncertain. The CDR3 loop spans 11 amino acids. Germline assignment: CDR1 DFQATT and CDR2 SNEGSKA (reference sequence). V was trimmed by 5 bases and J by 9 bases, leaving 12 bases between them.

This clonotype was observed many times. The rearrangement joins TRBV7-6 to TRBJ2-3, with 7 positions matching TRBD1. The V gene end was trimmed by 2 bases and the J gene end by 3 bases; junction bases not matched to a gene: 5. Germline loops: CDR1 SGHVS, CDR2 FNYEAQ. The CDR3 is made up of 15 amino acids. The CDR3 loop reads CASSLTGAGTDTQYF. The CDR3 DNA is TGTGCCAGCAGCTTAACAGGGGCTGGGACAGATACGCAGTATTTT.

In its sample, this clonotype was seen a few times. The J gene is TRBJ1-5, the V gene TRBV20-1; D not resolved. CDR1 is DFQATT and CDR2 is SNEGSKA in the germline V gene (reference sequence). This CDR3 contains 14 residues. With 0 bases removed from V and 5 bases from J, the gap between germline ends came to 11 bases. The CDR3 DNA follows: TGCAGTGCTAGAGATCTTCGGGAAGATCAGCCCCAGCATTTT. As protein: CSARDLREDQPQHF.

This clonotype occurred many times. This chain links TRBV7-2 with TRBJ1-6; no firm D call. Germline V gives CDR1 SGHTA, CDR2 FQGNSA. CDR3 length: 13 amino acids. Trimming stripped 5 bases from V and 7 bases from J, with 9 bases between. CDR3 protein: CASSHLRNSPLHF. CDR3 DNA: TGTGCCAGCAGCCATCTGAGGAATTCACCCCTCCACTTT.

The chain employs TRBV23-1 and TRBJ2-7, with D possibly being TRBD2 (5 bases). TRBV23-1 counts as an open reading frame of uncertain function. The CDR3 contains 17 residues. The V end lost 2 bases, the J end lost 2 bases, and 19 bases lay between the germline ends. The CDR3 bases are TGCGCCAGCAGTCAACCCAAGAAGGTAGCGCGAACCTACGAGCAGTACTTC. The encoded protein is CASSQPKKVARTYEQYF.

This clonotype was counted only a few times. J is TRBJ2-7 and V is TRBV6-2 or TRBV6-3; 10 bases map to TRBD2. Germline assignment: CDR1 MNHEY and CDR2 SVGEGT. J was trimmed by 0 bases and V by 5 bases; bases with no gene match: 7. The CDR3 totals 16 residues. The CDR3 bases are TGTGCCAGCAGTAGTCTTAGCGGGAGGAGCTCCTACGAGCAGTACTTC. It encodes CASSSLSGRSSYEQYF.

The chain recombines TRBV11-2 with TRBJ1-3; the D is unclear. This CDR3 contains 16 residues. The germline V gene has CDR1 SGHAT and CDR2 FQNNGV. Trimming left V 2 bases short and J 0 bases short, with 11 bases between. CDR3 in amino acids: CASSLIPRRSGNTIYF. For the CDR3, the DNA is TGTGCCAGCAGCTTAATCCCACGGCGCTCTGGAAACACCATATATTTT.

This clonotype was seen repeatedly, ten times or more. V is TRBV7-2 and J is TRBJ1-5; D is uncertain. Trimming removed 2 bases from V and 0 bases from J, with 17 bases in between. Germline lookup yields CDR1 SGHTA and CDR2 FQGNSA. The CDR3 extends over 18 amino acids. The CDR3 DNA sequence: TGTGCCAGCAGCTTAACCCTCTTCGCGAGCCATAGCAATCAGCCCCAGCATTTT. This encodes CASSLTLFASHSNQPQHF.

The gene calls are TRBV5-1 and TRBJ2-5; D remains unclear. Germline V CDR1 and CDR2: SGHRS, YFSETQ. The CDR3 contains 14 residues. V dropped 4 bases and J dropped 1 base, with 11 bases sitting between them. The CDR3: CASSKRAVQETQYF. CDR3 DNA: TGCGCCAGCAGCAAACGAGCAGTCCAAGAGACCCAGTACTTC.

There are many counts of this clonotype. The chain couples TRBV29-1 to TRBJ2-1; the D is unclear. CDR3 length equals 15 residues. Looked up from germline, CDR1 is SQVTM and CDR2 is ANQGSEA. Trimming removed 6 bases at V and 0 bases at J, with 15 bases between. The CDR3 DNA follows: TGCAGCGTCTATTACAGAGTCAGCTCCTACAATGAGCAGTTCTTC. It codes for CSVYYRVSSYNEQFF.

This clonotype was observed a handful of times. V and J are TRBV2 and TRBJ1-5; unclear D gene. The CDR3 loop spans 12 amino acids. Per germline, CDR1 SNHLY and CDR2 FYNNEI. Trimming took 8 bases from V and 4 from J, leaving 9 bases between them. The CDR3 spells CASGPQNQPQHF. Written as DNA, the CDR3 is TGTGCCAGCGGGCCACAGAATCAGCCCCAGCATTTT.

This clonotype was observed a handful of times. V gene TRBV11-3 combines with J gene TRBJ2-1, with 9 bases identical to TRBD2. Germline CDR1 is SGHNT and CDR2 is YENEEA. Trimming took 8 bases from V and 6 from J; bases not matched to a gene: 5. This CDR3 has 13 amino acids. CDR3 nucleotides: TGTGCCAGCGCTAGCGGGGCAACCAATGAGCAGTTCTTC. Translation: CASASGATNEQFF.

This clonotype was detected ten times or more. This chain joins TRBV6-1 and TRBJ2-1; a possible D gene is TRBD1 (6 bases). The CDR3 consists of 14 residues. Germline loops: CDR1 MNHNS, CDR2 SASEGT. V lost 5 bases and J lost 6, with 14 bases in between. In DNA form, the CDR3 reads TGTGCCAGCAGTCCGGGACACCGGATCAATGAGCAGTTCTTC. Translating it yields CASSPGHRINEQFF.

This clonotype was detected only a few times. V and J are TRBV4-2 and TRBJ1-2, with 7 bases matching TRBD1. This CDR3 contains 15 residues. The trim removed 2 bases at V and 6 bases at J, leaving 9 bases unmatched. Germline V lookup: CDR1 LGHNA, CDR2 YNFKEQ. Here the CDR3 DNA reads TGTGCCAGCAGCCAACCCCAGACAGGGATTCATGGCTACACCTTC. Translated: CASSQPQTGIHGYTF.

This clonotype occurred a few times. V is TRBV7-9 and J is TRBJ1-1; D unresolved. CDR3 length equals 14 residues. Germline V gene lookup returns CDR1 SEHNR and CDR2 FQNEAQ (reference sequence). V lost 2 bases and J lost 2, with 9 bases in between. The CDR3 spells CASSLLGTNTEAFF. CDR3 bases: TGTGCCAGCAGCTTATTGGGAACAAACACTGAAGCTTTCTTT. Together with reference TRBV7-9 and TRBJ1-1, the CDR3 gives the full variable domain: DTGVSQNPRHKITKRGQNVTFRCDPISEHNRLYWYRQTLGQGPEFLTYFQNEAQLEKSRLLSDRFSAERPKGSFSTLEIQRTEQGDSAMYLCASSLLGTNTEAFFGQGTRLTVV.

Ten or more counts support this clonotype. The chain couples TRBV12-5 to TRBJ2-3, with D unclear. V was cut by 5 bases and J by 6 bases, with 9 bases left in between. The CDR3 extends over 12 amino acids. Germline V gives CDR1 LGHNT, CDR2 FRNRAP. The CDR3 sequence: CASGPSGDTQYF. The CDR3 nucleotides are TGTGCTAGTGGTCCCTCCGGCGATACGCAGTATTTT.

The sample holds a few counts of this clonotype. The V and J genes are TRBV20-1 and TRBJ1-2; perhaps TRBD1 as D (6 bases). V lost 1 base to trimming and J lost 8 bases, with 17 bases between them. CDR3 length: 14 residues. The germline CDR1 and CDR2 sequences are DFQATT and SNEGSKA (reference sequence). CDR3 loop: CSARVSGGGRGYTF. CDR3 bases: TGCAGTGCTAGAGTTTCCGGCGGGGGCCGAGGCTACACCTTC.

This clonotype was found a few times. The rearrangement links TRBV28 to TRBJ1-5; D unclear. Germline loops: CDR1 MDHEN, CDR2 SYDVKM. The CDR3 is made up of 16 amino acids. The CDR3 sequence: CATLLTYSWGNQPQHF. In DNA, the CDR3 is TGTGCGACCCTCCTTACATACTCCTGGGGCAATCAGCCCCAGCATTTT.

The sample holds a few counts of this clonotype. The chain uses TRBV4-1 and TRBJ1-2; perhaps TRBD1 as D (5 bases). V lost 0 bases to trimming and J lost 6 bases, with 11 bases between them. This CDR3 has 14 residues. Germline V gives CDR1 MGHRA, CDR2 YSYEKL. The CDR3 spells CASSQEWAGNGYTF. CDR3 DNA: TGCGCCAGCAGCCAAGAGTGGGCAGGGAATGGCTACACCTTC.

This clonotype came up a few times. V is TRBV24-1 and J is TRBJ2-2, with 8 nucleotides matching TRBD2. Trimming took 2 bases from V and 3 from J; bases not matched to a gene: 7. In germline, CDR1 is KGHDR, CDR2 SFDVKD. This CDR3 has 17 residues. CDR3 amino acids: CATSDSPGAGDTGELFF. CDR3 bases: TGTGCCACCAGTGATTCCCCTGGAGCGGGGGACACCGGGGAGCTGTTTTTT.

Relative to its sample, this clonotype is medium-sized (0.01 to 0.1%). The CDR3, as DNA: TGTGCCAGCAGCTTAGAAGGCCTAGGGGACGAGCAGTACTTC. Its protein product is CASSLEGLGDEQYF. The gene calls are TRBV7-2 and TRBJ2-7; a weak D match, TRBD1 (5 bases). There are 14 residues in the CDR3. V lost 1 base to trimming and J lost 5 bases, with 12 bases between them. The germline V gene has CDR1 SGHTA and CDR2 FQGNSA.

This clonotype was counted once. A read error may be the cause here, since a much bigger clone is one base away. The CDR3 loop is CASSLARGEANEQFF. CDR3 DNA sequence: TGTGCCAGCAGCTTAGCGAGGGGGGAAGCCAATGAGCAGTTCTTC. J is TRBJ2-1 and V is TRBV7-2; D is possibly TRBD1 or TRBD2 (6 bases each). V was clipped by 0 bases and J by 6 bases, with 12 bases between them. Per the germline V gene, CDR1 is SGHTA and CDR2 is FQGNSA. This CDR3 has 15 residues.

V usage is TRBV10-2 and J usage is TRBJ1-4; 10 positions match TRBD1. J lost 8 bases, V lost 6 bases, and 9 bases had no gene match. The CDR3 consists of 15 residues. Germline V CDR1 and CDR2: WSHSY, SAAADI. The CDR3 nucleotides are TGCGCCAGCAGCCCCCGGGACAGGGGTGTGGAAAAACTGTTTTTT. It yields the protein CASSPRDRGVEKLFF.

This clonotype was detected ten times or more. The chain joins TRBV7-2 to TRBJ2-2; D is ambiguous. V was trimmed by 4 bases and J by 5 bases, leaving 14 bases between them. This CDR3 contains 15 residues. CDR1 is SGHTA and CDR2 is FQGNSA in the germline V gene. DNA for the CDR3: TGTGCCAGCAGCTCTGCGTCCGCTAGGACCGGGGAGCTGTTTTTT. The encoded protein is CASSSASARTGELFF.

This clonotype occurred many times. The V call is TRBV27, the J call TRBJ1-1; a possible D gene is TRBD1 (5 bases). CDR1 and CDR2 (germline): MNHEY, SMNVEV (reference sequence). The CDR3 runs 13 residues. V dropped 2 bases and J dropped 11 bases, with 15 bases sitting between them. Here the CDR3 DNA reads TGTGCCAGCAGTTTAAGGGCAGGGAGAGAGGCTTTCTTT. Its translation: CASSLRAGREAFF.

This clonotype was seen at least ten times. The CDR3 coding sequence is TGTGCCAGCAGAAGGACAGGCCGTCCCTACGAGCAGTACTTC. Protein product: CASRRTGRPYEQYF. The chain couples TRBV28 to TRBJ2-7; 7 nucleotides align to TRBD1. The V and J ends lost 6 bases and 2 bases, in that order; junction bases with no gene match: 7. This CDR3 contains 14 residues. Germline V CDR1 and CDR2: MDHEN, SYDVKM. The full variable domain, its missing parts supplied by reference TRBV28 and TRBJ2-7, is DVKVTQSSRYLVKRTGEKVFLECVQDMDHENMFWYRQDPGLGLRLIYFSYDVKMKEKGDIPEGYSVSREKKERFSLILESASTNQTSMYLCASRRTGRPYEQYFGPGTRLTVT.